This TCR beta chain was captured by sequencing in a study of shared clonotypes between healthy human individuals. V trimming: 2 bases; J trimming: 4 bases; junction bases outside the gene matches: 7. CDR1 and CDR2 (germline): SEHNR, FQNEAQ (reference sequence). This CDR3 spans 18 amino acids. This table comes from immunoSEQ multiplex PCR, and its TCRdb copy is limited to in-frame clones, with some not included. The sample has 2 million to 2.5 million clones; 85% to 95% are singletons. The sample holds one count of this clone. Antigen specificity is unknown. Study-level findings and limits: Investigators collected only blood, and repertoires in tissues likely differ.

Sequenced sample: naive CD4+ T cells from PBMCs. Documented subset: CD45RA+ positively selected. This TCR derives from a man aged 18-30 years in good health. Some clones in this sample may be carry-over from other donors' samples. The chain links TRBV7-9 to TRBJ2-1, with 14 bases lining up with TRBD2. The CDR3 nucleotides read TGTGCCAGCAGCTTACATAGGGGACTAGCGGGAGCTTACAATGAGCAGTTCTTC. The encoded protein is CASSLHRGLAGAYNEQFF.